A single sample is the source of the 14 T cell receptor beta chains below, sequenced in a study of T cell responses to AZD1222 COVID-19 vaccine. Data came from immunoSEQ multiplex PCR; TCRdb stores just in-frame clones and leaves some out. Of about 160,000 clones listed, over 75% are singletons. This specimen consisted of peripheral blood, obtained on day 0 of AZD1222 vaccination. The receptors derive from an adult in good health.

The rearrangement uses TRBV9 and TRBJ2-1; the D gene could be TRBD1 or TRBD2 (6 bases each). V was shortened by 1 base and J by 7 bases, with 21 bases between the two germline ends. From germline, CDR1 is SGDLS and CDR2 YYNGEE. The CDR3 loop spans 17 amino acids. For the CDR3, the DNA is TGTGCCAGCAGCGTACAGCTGCCGGGGGCGGGGAGGAATGAGCAGTTCTTC. Translation: CASSVQLPGAGRNEQFF.

This clone was seen just once. This sequence joins TRBV27 and TRBJ1-3; 7 bases align to TRBD1. The trim removed 2 bases at V and 4 bases at J, leaving 5 bases unmatched. Germline V gene sequence: CDR1 MNHEY, CDR2 SMNVEV (reference sequence). CDR3 length: 15 amino acids. The chain's CDR3 is CASSLLGGRGNTIYF. The CDR3 nucleotides are TGTGCCAGCAGTTTACTAGGGGGCAGGGGAAACACCATATATTTT.

The chain uses TRBV18 and TRBJ1-2, with 11 bases identical to TRBD1. CDR1 KGHSH and CDR2 LQKENI come from the germline V gene. Germline trimming cut 3 bases from V and 8 bases from J; bases unmatched to any gene: 2. The CDR3 extends over 13 amino acids. CDR3 nucleotides: TGTGCCAGCTCACCGGACAGGGGGCAGGGCTACACCTTC. Its translation: CASSPDRGQGYTF.

This clone came up once. The V and J genes are TRBV3-1 (or the pseudogene TRBV3-2) and TRBJ1-1; a possible D gene is TRBD1 (6 bases). Per germline, CDR1 LGHDT and CDR2 YNNKEL (reference sequence). V lost 2 bases and J 4 bases, leaving 20 bases between the germline ends. The CDR3 is made up of 17 amino acids. CDR3 coding DNA: TGTGCCAGCAGCCAAAACCTAGGGGGGGGGCGCGGCACTGAAGCTTTCTTT. It is translated as CASSQNLGGGRGTEAFF.

The chain carries TRBV12-3 or TRBV12-4 and TRBJ1-6, with TRBD1 matching over 8 bases. The CDR3 covers 13 residues. J lost 12 bases, V lost 6 bases, and 7 bases had no gene match. The CDR3 DNA sequence: TGTGCCAGCAGAGGACAGGGAAGAGGACCCCTCCACTTT. Its protein is CASRGQGRGPLHF.

J is TRBJ1-1 and V is TRBV4-1, with D hard to call. CDR3 length equals 15 residues. Germline V gene sequence: CDR1 MGHRA, CDR2 YSYEKL. Trimming pared 1 base from V and 1 base from J, leaving 10 bases between. The CDR3 region is CASSQGHGPNTEAFF. The CDR3 DNA sequence: TGCGCCAGCAGCCAAGGTCACGGACCGAACACTGAAGCTTTCTTT.

The chain has TRBV7-2 and TRBJ2-3; 7 positions match TRBD2. The V gene end was trimmed by 6 bases and the J gene end by 4 bases; junction bases not matched to a gene: 7. From germline, CDR1 is SGHTA and CDR2 FQGNSA. The CDR3 runs 14 residues. For the CDR3, the DNA is TGTGCCAGCAGAAACCGGGGGAGGGCAGATACGCAGTATTTT. It is translated as CASRNRGRADTQYF.

The chain uses TRBV28 and TRBJ1-2; possibly TRBD1 for D (5 bases). V was cut by 5 bases and J by 7 bases, with 5 bases left in between. CDR1 is MDHEN, CDR2 SYDVKM, per germline. This CDR3 has 10 amino acids. The CDR3 DNA reads TGTGCCAGCAGTGGGGGTGGCTACACCTTC. Amino acid sequence: CASSGGGYTF.

The chain couples TRBV19 to TRBJ2-1; unclear D gene. Between the trimmed V and J ends, which lost 5 bases and 7 bases, there was a span of 12 bases. CDR1 and CDR2 from the germline V gene are LNHDA and SQIVND (reference sequence). There are 13 residues in the CDR3. The CDR3 region is CASSSRQANEQFF. CDR3 bases: TGTGCCAGTAGTTCCCGTCAAGCTAATGAGCAGTTCTTC.

The chain joins TRBV6-2 or TRBV6-3 to TRBJ2-5; possibly TRBD2 for D (6 bases). V lost 5 bases and J lost 7, with 8 bases in between. The germline gives CDR1 MNHEY, CDR2 SVGEGT. This CDR3 is built from 11 residues. As DNA, the CDR3 is TGTGCCAGCAGTACTAGCTGGACCCAGTACTTC. Translating gives CASSTSWTQYF.

This chain uses TRBV6-5 with TRBJ1-2, with TRBD1 matching 7 bases. This CDR3 has 15 amino acids. V lost 5 bases to trimming and J lost 14 bases; unmatched junction nucleotides: 20. Germline V gene data show CDR1 as MNHEY and CDR2 as SVGAGI. The CDR3 region is CASSRSLDRARGRTF. CDR3 bases: TGTGCCAGCAGTCGCTCCTTAGACAGGGCCAGGGGGAGGACCTTC.

This chain uses TRBV7-8 with TRBJ1-2; 7 nucleotides align to TRBD1. V trimming: 4 bases; J trimming: 3 bases; junction bases outside the gene matches: 8. Germline-derived CDR1 and CDR2 are SGHVS and FQNEAQ. The CDR3 is 15 residues long. This chain's CDR3 is CASSSHTGTDYGYTF. In nucleotides, the CDR3 is TGTGCCAGCAGCTCCCACACCGGGACAGACTATGGCTACACCTTC.

This chain connects TRBV3-1 (or the pseudogene TRBV3-2) to TRBJ1-5; D is unresolved. From germline, CDR1 is LGHDT and CDR2 YNNKEL (reference sequence). The CDR3 sequence is 15 residues long. The V gene lost 1 base and the J gene lost 3 bases, with 10 bases spanning the gap. The CDR3 coding sequence is TGTGCCAGCAGCCAAGTGTACGGAGACAATCAGCCCCAGCATTTT. It codes for CASSQVYGDNQPQHF.

The chain uses TRBV7-9 and TRBJ1-1; 8 positions agree with TRBD1. The V gene's germline CDR1 is SEHNR and CDR2 FQNEAQ (reference sequence). The V gene end was trimmed by 2 bases and the J gene end by 0 bases; junction bases not matched to a gene: 2. CDR3 length equals 15 residues. The CDR3 spells CASSLMGQVNTEAFF. Written as DNA, the CDR3 is TGTGCCAGCAGCTTAATGGGACAGGTGAACACTGAAGCTTTCTTT.